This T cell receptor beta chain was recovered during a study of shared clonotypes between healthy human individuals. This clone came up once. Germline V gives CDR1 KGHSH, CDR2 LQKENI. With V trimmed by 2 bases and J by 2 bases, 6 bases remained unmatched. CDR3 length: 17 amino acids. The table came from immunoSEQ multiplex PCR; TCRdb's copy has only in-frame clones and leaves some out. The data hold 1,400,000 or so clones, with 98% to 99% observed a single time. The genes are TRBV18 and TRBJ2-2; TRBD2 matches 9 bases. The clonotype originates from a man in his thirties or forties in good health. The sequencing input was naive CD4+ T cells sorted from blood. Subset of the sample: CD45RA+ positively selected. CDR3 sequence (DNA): TGTGCCAGCTCACCAAGGCCTAGCGGGAAAAACACCGGGGAGCTGTTTTTT. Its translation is CASSPRPSGKNTGELFF. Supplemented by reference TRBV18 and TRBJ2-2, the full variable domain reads NAGVMQNPRHLVRRRGQEARLRCSPMKGHSHVYWYRQLPEEGLKFMVYLQKENIIDESGMPKERFSAEFPKEGPSILRIQQVVRGDSAAYFCASSPRPSGKNTGELFFGEGSRLTVL.